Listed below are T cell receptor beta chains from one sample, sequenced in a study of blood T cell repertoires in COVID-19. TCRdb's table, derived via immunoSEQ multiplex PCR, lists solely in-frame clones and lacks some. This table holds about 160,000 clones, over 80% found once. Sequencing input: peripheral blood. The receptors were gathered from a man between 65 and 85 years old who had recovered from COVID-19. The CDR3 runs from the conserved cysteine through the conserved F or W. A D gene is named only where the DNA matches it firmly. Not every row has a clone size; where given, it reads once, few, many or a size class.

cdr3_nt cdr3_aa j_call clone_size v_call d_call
TGTGCCAGTAGTATAGTTCACGGGGGAAGCCAGCCCCAGCATTTT CASSIVHGGSQPQHF TRBJ1-5 - TRBV19 -
TGTGCCAGCAGTACGGGACAGGGAAGCTACAATGAGCAGTTCTTC CASSTGQGSYNEQFF TRBJ2-1 - TRBV6-5 TRBD1
TGTGCCAGCAGCTCCCAGGGGGCCACTGAAGCTTTCTTT CASSSQGATEAFF TRBJ1-1 - TRBV7-2 TRBD1
TGCGCCAGCAGGACTAGCGGGGGCCCTCTCACAGATACGCAGTATTTT CASRTSGGPLTDTQYF TRBJ2-3 - TRBV10-2 TRBD2
TGTGCCAGCAGTCCGGGGGGGGACCGGAGGGAGACCCAGTACTTC CASSPGGDRRETQYF TRBJ2-5 - TRBV5-4 TRBD2
TGTGCCAGCAGTGAGGGGCAGGCCGTTAGCAATCAGCCCCAGCATTTT CASSEGQAVSNQPQHF TRBJ1-5 - TRBV2 -
TGTGCCAGCAGCCTTCCAGGGGAATCCTACGAGCAGTACTTC CASSLPGESYEQYF TRBJ2-7 once TRBV7-9 -
TGTGCCATCAGTGAGGGCCCAAACAATGAGCAGTTCTTC CAISEGPNNEQFF TRBJ2-1 - TRBV10-3 -
TGCGCCAGCAGCTTGCCTGTCGGGGGGAAGAATGAAAAACTGTTTTTT CASSLPVGGKNEKLFF TRBJ1-4 - TRBV5-1 -
TGTGCCAGCAGCCAAGATGGGGGGACCGTCGAATATTTT CASSQDGGTVEYF TRBJ2-3 - TRBV3-1/TRBV3-2 -
TGTGCCAGCGCCCCTGGGGAGAGCACAGATACGCAGTATTTT CASAPGESTDTQYF TRBJ2-3 once TRBV6-5 -
TGTGCCAGCAGCGCCCGGGAGAACACCGGGGAGCTGTTTTTT CASSARENTGELFF TRBJ2-2 - TRBV5-8 -
TGTGCCACGAGTAAGGGCAGGGGACAGGCACAAGAGACCCAGTACTTC CATSKGRGQAQETQYF TRBJ2-5 - TRBV19 TRBD1
TGTGCCCCCCCCGGGGAAAAACTAGCGAATAAAGAGACCCAGTACTTC CAPPGEKLANKETQYF TRBJ2-5 - TRBV11-1 TRBD2
TGTGCCAGCACCACCCCGGGGAAGACAGATACGCAGTATTTT CASTTPGKTDTQYF TRBJ2-3 - TRBV27 -
TGTGCCAGCAGGCAATTGTCAGGGACCTACAATGAGCAGTTCTTC CASRQLSGTYNEQFF TRBJ2-1 once TRBV2 -
TGTGCCAGCAGCGCCCAGGCGACTAGCGGGAGTAATGAGCAGTTCTTC CASSAQATSGSNEQFF TRBJ2-1 - TRBV11-2 TRBD2
TGCGCCAGCAGCCAAGGGGTGGTGTGGACAGGATACTATGGCTACACCTTC CASSQGVVWTGYYGYTF TRBJ1-2 - TRBV4-1 TRBD1
TGTGCCAGCAGCCCTAGCGGGGGGGGCATTCAGTACTTC CASSPSGGGIQYF TRBJ2-4 - TRBV28 TRBD2
TGTGCCAGCAGTTACCTTCGAACGTCTCGAGGCTACGAGCAGTACTTC CASSYLRTSRGYEQYF TRBJ2-7 - TRBV6-2/TRBV6-3 -
TGTGCCAGCAGCCCCTGGGGGGGAATTAGCACAGATACGCAGTATTTT CASSPWGGISTDTQYF TRBJ2-3 once TRBV9 TRBD2
TGTGCCAGCAGCTCCTTGACGGATTCTAGGCTACCAGCTTTCTTT CASSSLTDSRLPAFF TRBJ1-1 - TRBV5-5 -
TGTGCCACCAGTGAACCGTCCGGGGGCACAGATACGCAGTATTTT CATSEPSGGTDTQYF TRBJ2-3 - TRBV24-1 -
TGTGCCAGCAGCTTAGAGGGGGTCGAAAACATTCAGTACTTC CASSLEGVENIQYF TRBJ2-4 - TRBV28 -
TGTGCCAGCAGCCAAGACCGGGGACACTCCGGGGAGACCCAGTACTTC CASSQDRGHSGETQYF TRBJ2-5 once TRBV14 -
TGTGCCAGCAGCGCCGTTGGACCCGAGGGAGATACGCAGTATTTT CASSAVGPEGDTQYF TRBJ2-3 - TRBV9 -
TGCGCCAGCAGTTTGGGACCCGGGACAGGGGACTCACCCCTCCACTTT CASSLGPGTGDSPLHF TRBJ1-6 once TRBV5-1 TRBD1
TGTGCCAGCAGCAGGACAGGGGACACACCCCTCCACTTT CASSRTGDTPLHF TRBJ1-6 - TRBV6-5 TRBD1
TGTGCCAGCAGCTTTCCGGACAGGGGCATGGTGGGGCAGTACTTC CASSFPDRGMVGQYF TRBJ2-7 - TRBV7-2 TRBD1
TGTGCCAGCAGTTACGGAACTAGCGGGAGTTACGAGCAGTACTTC CASSYGTSGSYEQYF TRBJ2-7 - TRBV6-6 TRBD2
TGTGCCAGCAGCCCAGGGACTAGCGGGAGGGGGGACATTCAGTACTTC CASSPGTSGRGDIQYF TRBJ2-4 - TRBV7-9 TRBD2
TGTGCCAGCAGCCCGGGACTAGCGGGAGTGGAGACCCAGTACTTC CASSPGLAGVETQYF TRBJ2-5 - TRBV5-4 TRBD2
TGTGCCAGTATAGCGGGAGGGCTGAGGAGGCTCTTC CASIAGGLRRLF TRBJ2-1 - TRBV30 TRBD2
TGTGCCAGTAGGGGACTAAGCGGGAGGGCCTCCGGGGAGCTGTTTTTT CASRGLSGRASGELFF TRBJ2-2 - TRBV19 TRBD2
TGTGCCTGGAGTGAGGGACTTCTATCCGGGGAGCTGTTTTTT CAWSEGLLSGELFF TRBJ2-2 - TRBV30 -
TGTGCCAGCAGTCCCCGGGACACCTCCTACAATGAGCAGTTCTTC CASSPRDTSYNEQFF TRBJ2-1 once TRBV11-3 -
TGCGCCAGCAGCCAGTCTAGGGACAGACAAGAGACCCAGTACTTC CASSQSRDRQETQYF TRBJ2-5 - TRBV4-3 TRBD1